These 25 T cell receptor beta chains came from one sample sequenced in a study of blood T cell repertoires in COVID-19. Only in-frame clones appear in the TCRdb table, and some are missing; sequencing was by immunoSEQ multiplex PCR. Here the sample spans roughly 260,000 clones, 91% being singletons. The sample taken for sequencing was peripheral blood. The receptor source for this set is a person aged 18-29 years with COVID-19, enrolled during active disease.

This chain uses TRBV29-1 with TRBJ2-7; the match to TRBD2 covers 12 bases. V lost 2 bases to trimming and J lost 2 bases; unmatched junction nucleotides: 4. CDR1 and CDR2 from the germline V gene are SQVTM and ANQGSEA. The CDR3 consists of 15 residues. CDR3 in amino acids: CSVENPSGRAYEQYF. CDR3 sequence (DNA): TGCAGCGTTGAAAATCCTAGCGGGAGGGCCTACGAGCAGTACTTC.

The chain combines TRBV2 with TRBJ2-2; TRBD2 agrees at 11 bases. CDR3 length: 15 residues. Germline V CDR1 and CDR2: SNHLY, FYNNEI. Trimming at V came to 7 bases and at J to 4 bases, leaving 5 bases not matched to a gene. For the CDR3, the DNA is TGTGCCAGCAACCCACTAGCGGGAGTCACCGGGGAGCTGTTTTTT. Encoded protein: CASNPLAGVTGELFF.

This chain connects TRBV6-1 to TRBJ2-5; a possible D gene is TRBD1 (5 bases). CDR1 is MNHNS, CDR2 SASEGT, per germline. The CDR3 contains 11 residues. The ends were cut back, 3 bases at V and 7 bases at J, with 6 bases in the middle. CDR3 protein: CASSDRGTQYF. CDR3 nucleotide sequence: TGTGCCAGCAGTGATAGGGGGACCCAGTACTTC.

This chain links TRBV28 with TRBJ2-1; a possible D gene is TRBD2 (6 bases). V was clipped by 5 bases and J by 9 bases, with 17 bases between them. CDR3 size: 14 residues. The germline V gene encodes CDR1 MDHEN and CDR2 SYDVKM. In DNA, the CDR3 is TGTGCCAGCAGTCCCCCTCTGACTAGTATTGAGCAGTTCTTC. Protein sequence: CASSPPLTSIEQFF.

The chain links TRBV28 to TRBJ1-3; D remains ambiguous. CDR3 length: 14 residues. V was shortened by 5 bases and J by 3 bases, with 11 bases between the two germline ends. CDR1 and CDR2 (germline): MDHEN, SYDVKM. The CDR3 is CASSPSVHGNTIYF. CDR3 coding DNA: TGTGCCAGCAGTCCATCGGTTCATGGAAACACCATATATTTT. Full variable domain (missing parts from reference TRBV28 and TRBJ1-3): DVKVTQSSRYLVKRTGEKVFLECVQDMDHENMFWYRQDPGLGLRLIYFSYDVKMKEKGDIPEGYSVSREKKERFSLILESASTNQTSMYLCASSPSVHGNTIYFGEGSWLTVV.

The rearrangement joins TRBV2 to TRBJ1-1, with 12 bases matching TRBD1. The germline gives CDR1 SNHLY, CDR2 FYNNEI. The V segment lost 6 bases and the J segment 0 bases; nucleotides outside the gene matches: 5. The CDR3 loop spans 16 amino acids. The CDR3 region is CASRWGTGGLNTEAFF. In nucleotides, the CDR3 is TGTGCCAGCAGATGGGGGACAGGGGGCCTGAACACTGAAGCTTTCTTT.

The chain employs TRBV19 and TRBJ1-5; a possible D gene is TRBD1 (5 bases). Trimming stripped 7 bases from V and 7 bases from J, with 14 bases between. Germline loops: CDR1 LNHDA, CDR2 SQIVND (reference sequence). This CDR3 region has 13 residues. This CDR3 reads CASTAQGSQPQHF. As DNA, the CDR3 is TGTGCCAGTACCGCGCAGGGTAGCCAGCCCCAGCATTTT.

CDR3: CASSLEGTYNEQFF. CDR3 coding DNA: TGTGCCAGCAGCTTAGAAGGGACATACAATGAGCAGTTCTTC. The V call is TRBV11-3, the J call TRBJ2-1; D might be TRBD1 (6 bases). This CDR3 contains 14 residues. V was trimmed by 0 bases and J by 4 bases, leaving 7 bases between them. Germline CDR1 is SGHNT and CDR2 is YENEEA.

This rearrangement joins TRBV4-1 to TRBJ1-4; D is perhaps TRBD1 (6 bases). Germline CDR1 reads MGHRA; CDR2 reads YSYEKL. V was trimmed by 2 bases and J by 0 bases, leaving 16 bases between them. This CDR3 spans 18 amino acids. CDR3 region: CASSQTGSPIATNEKLFF. For the CDR3, the DNA is TGCGCCAGCAGCCAAACAGGGAGTCCCATTGCAACTAATGAAAAACTGTTTTTT.

The chain is built from TRBV5-1 and TRBJ2-1; possibly TRBD2 for D (5 bases). The V end lost 0 bases, the J end lost 5 bases, and 15 bases lay between the germline ends. Germline values: CDR1 SGHRS, CDR2 YFSETQ. CDR3 length: 16 residues. CDR3 protein: CASSLELGVPNNEQFF. In DNA, the CDR3 is TGCGCCAGCAGCTTGGAATTGGGAGTCCCGAACAATGAGCAGTTCTTC.

This clone was observed a handful of times. The chain uses TRBV5-4 and TRBJ1-2, with D perhaps matching TRBD1 (5 bases). Trimming stripped 4 bases from V and 2 bases from J, with 9 bases between. CDR3 size: 13 residues. Germline-derived CDR1 and CDR2 are SGHNT and YYREEE (reference sequence). The chain's CDR3 is CASSPDKNYGYTF. The CDR3 DNA reads TGTGCCAGCAGCCCGGACAAGAACTATGGCTACACCTTC.

The chain is built from TRBV6-6 and TRBJ1-1; 7 nucleotides agree with TRBD1. This CDR3 is 14 amino acids long. J was trimmed by 6 bases and V by 2 bases; bases with no gene match: 6. The germline gives CDR1 MNHNY, CDR2 SVGAGI (reference sequence). The CDR3 nucleotides are TGTGCCAGCAGTTACCCTATAGGGGGCCCTGAAGCTTTCTTT. Its protein is CASSYPIGGPEAFF.

This sequence joins TRBV19 and TRBJ1-4; 7 nucleotides line up with TRBD1. Germline V gene sequence: CDR1 LNHDA, CDR2 SQIVND (reference sequence). V gave up 6 bases and J gave up 2 bases; unmatched junction bases: 3. This CDR3 has 14 amino acids. The CDR3 nucleotides are TGTGCCAGTAGAAAACAGGGGACTAATGAAAAACTGTTTTTT. Encoded protein: CASRKQGTNEKLFF.

CDR3 amino acids: CASSSPGQGSEQYF. The CDR3 DNA reads as TGTGCCAGCAGCTCACCAGGACAGGGTAGCGAGCAGTACTTC. The J gene is TRBJ2-7, the V gene TRBV7-9; 8 bases map to TRBD1. Germline CDR1 and CDR2: SEHNR and FQNEAQ (reference sequence). V shed 4 bases and J 6 bases; nucleotides not matched to a gene: 8. The CDR3 contains 14 residues.

The chain combines TRBV7-9 with TRBJ1-1; no clear D. CDR3 size: 13 residues. Germline values: CDR1 SEHNR, CDR2 FQNEAQ (reference sequence). V lost 5 bases and J lost 4, with 11 bases in between. In nucleotides, the CDR3 is TGTGCCAGCAGCGCCTTTGAGTCCACTGAAGCTTTCTTT. It codes for CASSAFESTEAFF.

The chain joins TRBV11-2 to TRBJ2-7, with a tentative D call TRBD2 (5 bases). V was shortened by 9 bases and J by 2 bases, with 11 bases between the two germline ends. This CDR3 contains 12 residues. Germline loops: CDR1 SGHAT, CDR2 FQNNGV. The CDR3, as DNA: TGTGCCAGTGGCGGGCCTACCTACGAGCAGTACTTC. Protein product: CASGGPTYEQYF. The variable domain in full, with the rest retrieved from reference TRBV11-2 and TRBJ2-7, is EAGVAQSPRYKIIEKRQSVAFWCNPISGHATLYWYQQILGQGPKLLIQFQNNGVVDDSQLPKDRFSAERLKGVDSTLKIQPAKLEDSAVYLCASGGPTYEQYFGPGTRLTVT.

The chain employs TRBV5-6 and TRBJ1-4; 7 bases map to TRBD1. J was trimmed by 0 bases and V by 4 bases; bases with no gene match: 6. The CDR3 loop spans 16 amino acids. Germline CDR1 is SGHDT and CDR2 is YYEEEE. For the CDR3, the DNA is TGTGCCAGCAGCGTGGGACAGATCACAACTAATGAAAAACTGTTTTTT. This sequence encodes CASSVGQITTNEKLFF.

This clone was observed a handful of times. This chain connects TRBV11-3 to TRBJ1-4; TRBD1 matches 7 bases. The CDR3 runs to 18 residues. J lost 5 bases, V lost 4 bases, and 16 bases had no gene match. Per the germline V gene, CDR1 is SGHNT and CDR2 is YENEEA. The CDR3 protein is CASSSWIGETGRNEKLFF. The CDR3 nucleotides are TGTGCCAGCAGCTCGTGGATAGGGGAGACAGGGAGGAATGAAAAACTGTTTTTT.

This chain uses TRBV6-6 with TRBJ1-1; 9 bases are a match to TRBD1. Germline CDR1 is MNHNY and CDR2 is SVGAGI (reference sequence). The CDR3 extends over 16 amino acids. The ends lost 0 bases at V and 5 bases at J; junction bases unmatched: 7. The CDR3 loop is CASSYSPGQGRTEAFF. The CDR3 region has the DNA TGTGCCAGCAGTTACTCGCCAGGACAGGGGAGGACTGAAGCTTTCTTT.

This clone was detected only once. The DNA of the CDR3 is TGTGCCAGTAGTATAGACGAGCGGGATTCCAATGAGCAGTTCTTC. This encodes CASSIDERDSNEQFF. This rearrangement joins TRBV19 to TRBJ2-1; TRBD2 aligns across 7 bases. CDR1 is LNHDA and CDR2 is SQIVND in the germline V gene (reference sequence). This CDR3 has 15 amino acids. V was clipped by 0 bases and J by 6 bases; unmatched bases: 5.

The rearrangement links TRBV20-1 to TRBJ2-1; possibly TRBD2 for D (5 bases). From germline, CDR1 is DFQATT and CDR2 SNEGSKA (reference sequence). V shed 3 bases and J shed 9 bases, with 15 bases lying between them. The CDR3 extends over 13 amino acids. CDR3 nucleotides: TGCAGTGCTAGTTTTCCACTAGTATTTGAGCAGTTCTTC. As protein: CSASFPLVFEQFF.

CDR3 in DNA: TGTGCCAGCAGTTTGACGGGGGTTCAGCCCCAGCATTTT. It specifies CASSLTGVQPQHF. V usage is TRBV28 and J usage is TRBJ1-5, with D possibly being TRBD1 (5 bases). Looked up from germline, CDR1 is MDHEN and CDR2 is SYDVKM. This CDR3 has 13 residues. Trimming removed 3 bases from V and 6 bases from J, with 9 bases in between.

CDR3 in amino acids: CATSDRDRSSGANVLTF. The CDR3 DNA reads TGTGCCACCAGTGATAGGGACAGAAGCTCTGGGGCCAACGTCCTGACTTTC. The V call is TRBV24-1, the J call TRBJ2-6, with 7 bases aligning to TRBD1. J gave up 0 bases and V 3 bases, and 4 bases lay outside the gene matches. CDR1 is KGHDR and CDR2 is SFDVKD in the germline V gene. The CDR3 totals 17 residues.

This rearrangement joins TRBV6-5 to TRBJ1-1; D not certain. The CDR3 loop spans 15 amino acids. Per the germline V gene, CDR1 is MNHEY and CDR2 is SVGAGI. Trimming pared 1 base from V and 1 base from J, leaving 10 bases between. This chain's CDR3 is CASSYFGVTNTEAFF. DNA for the CDR3: TGTGCCAGCAGTTACTTCGGGGTTACGAACACTGAAGCTTTCTTT.

The chain employs TRBV24-1 and TRBJ1-1; D unclear. V lost 2 bases and J lost 10, with 10 bases in between. Germline values: CDR1 KGHDR, CDR2 SFDVKD. This CDR3 is built from 12 residues. The chain's CDR3 is CATSDYRDRAFF. In nucleotides, the CDR3 is TGTGCCACCAGTGATTACCGGGATAGAGCTTTCTTT.